This TCR beta chain was profiled in a study of blood T cells in healthy people across ages. It was roughly 10 milliliters of peripheral blood that were drawn from each donor. A J-beta primer mix and a sample-barcoded 5' primer were used in a second PCR of about 7 to 11 cycles. TCRdb independently ran MiXCR on the 5' RACE reads; one entry per CDR3 protein. The sample has hundreds of thousands of distinct CDR3 sequences, less than 30% seen once. Concerning this clonotype: No antigen is known for it.

Germline CDR1 is SGHDN and CDR2 is FVKESK. The CDR3 is 14 residues long. Trimming removed 4 bases at V and 7 bases at J, with 14 bases between. The study's findings and limits: Conclusively comparing naive with antigen-experienced cells was impossible with unsorted PBMCs. Older individuals had lower TCR beta diversity per million T cells (the decline was roughly linear).

This clonotype originated in a woman between 65 and 79 years old in good health. The chain employs TRBV14 and TRBJ1-5, with D maybe TRBD1 (5 bases). The sample taken for sequencing was blood. CDR3 coding DNA: TGTGCCAGCAGCCCCCAGGGTCCTGGGCAGCCCCAGCATTTT. Protein product: CASSPQGPGQPQHF. The entire variable domain, with the rest obtained from reference TRBV14 and TRBJ1-5, is as follows: EAGVTQFPSHSVIEKGQTVTLRCDPISGHDNLYWYRRVMGKEIKFLLHFVKESKQDESGMPNNRFLAERTGGTYSTLKVQPAELEDSGVYFCASSPQGPGQPQHFGDGTRLSIL.